The TCR beta chain under discussion was sequenced for a study of cytomegalovirus exposure and HLA in healthy donors. Regarding the study as a whole: Some V segments, TRBV6-2 and TRBV6-3 among them, were indistinguishable and were therefore excluded.

As for this clone: Its antigen is not identified.

The PCR made use of 60 Vbeta and 13 Jbeta primers. Some clones are missing from TCRdb's copy, which holds only in-frame ones; the method was immunoSEQ multiplex PCR. The sample contains more than 150,000 clones, 65% to 80% of which appear only once. CDR3 length: 12 residues. The V and J ends lost 4 bases and 5 bases respectively, with 9 bases between them. CDR1 LGHNA and CDR2 YSLEER come from the germline V gene. The sample comprised PBMCs. The source is a woman aged 50 to 65 in good health and CMV-seropositive. The chain has TRBV4-3 and TRBJ2-7, with a possible D match to TRBD1 (5 bases). CDR3 coding DNA: TGCGCCAGCAGCCTCAGGGTTAACGAGCAGTACTTC. Protein product: CASSLRVNEQYF.